This T cell receptor beta chain was obtained from a study of regulatory T cells in long-lasting Graves disease. This clonotype was seen only a few times. Time point: newly diagnosed GD, antithyroid drugs for less than 3 months. PBMC-extracted RNA yielded the TCR library. Sequencing libraries for TCR beta were prepared with iRepertoire HTBI primers and Arm-PCR of CDR3 regions. TCRdb itself ran the multiplex PCR reads through MiXCR, one entry per CDR3 protein. Counted here are about 440,000 distinct CDR3 sequences, more than 12% occurring once; the ten biggest clones make up 15% to 20%. The CDR3 sequence is 17 residues long. Deletions cut 1 base from V and 0 bases from J, with 12 bases between. The V gene's germline CDR1 is KGHSH and CDR2 LQKENI. The sample was also linked to a second study, of T cells in Graves' hyperthyroidism and ophthalmopathy.

The clonotype originates from a woman in her twenties or thirties with Graves disease. The chain has TRBV18 and TRBJ2-2; unclear D gene. Material: peripheral blood mononuclear cells (PBMCs), obtained at new diagnosis, from a patient treated with antithyroid drugs. CDR3 in DNA: TGTGCCAGCTCACCACAAAGTACAGATACGAACACCGGGGAGCTGTTTTTT. Protein sequence: CASSPQSTDTNTGELFF.